A selection of T cell receptor beta chains follows, all from one sample in a study of CD8 T cells in Susac syndrome. TCRdb passed the immunoSEQ multiplex PCR reads through MiXCR, listing each CDR3 protein once. Of 160,000 or so distinct CDR3 sequences listed, roughly 95% are singletons. Source material: CD4+ T cells from PBMCs. The receptors stem from a human donor in good health. Both conserved end residues are part of each CDR3. The order of the fields is clone size, J gene, D gene, V gene, CDR3 DNA, CDR3 protein. D genes are given only for firm matches. Clone size, where shown, is once, few, many, or a class for clones that have expanded.

abundance: -; j_gene: TRBJ1-1; d_gene: -; v_gene: TRBV6-5; CDR3nt: TGTGCCAGCAGTTCGCCCGCGGGGACCACTGAAGCTTTCTTT; CDR3aa: CASSSPAGTTEAFF
abundance: -; j_gene: TRBJ2-1; d_gene: TRBD2; v_gene: TRBV12-3/TRBV12-4; CDR3nt: TGTGCCAGCAGTCGAAGCGGGGGGGCCTCCTACAATGAGCAGTTCTTC; CDR3aa: CASSRSGGASYNEQFF
abundance: -; j_gene: TRBJ1-1; d_gene: -; v_gene: TRBV6-1; CDR3nt: TGTGCCAGCAGTGAAGCTCCGGGGGTTGAAGCTTTCTTT; CDR3aa: CASSEAPGVEAFF
abundance: -; j_gene: TRBJ2-5; d_gene: -; v_gene: TRBV12-2; CDR3nt: TGTGCAAGTCGCTCGGGGGAGACCCAGTACTTC; CDR3aa: CASRSGETQYF
abundance: -; j_gene: TRBJ2-1; d_gene: -; v_gene: TRBV7-3; CDR3nt: TGTGCCAGCAGCATGAGTTCTCACAATGAGCAGTTCTTC; CDR3aa: CASSMSSHNEQFF
abundance: -; j_gene: TRBJ1-6; d_gene: -; v_gene: TRBV7-2; CDR3nt: TGTGCCAGCAGCTTAGACCTGGGTTTGGGCTCACCCCTCCACTTT; CDR3aa: CASSLDLGLGSPLHF
abundance: -; j_gene: TRBJ2-5; d_gene: TRBD1; v_gene: TRBV30; CDR3nt: TGTGCCTACCAACCAGGGACAGGCCAAGAGACCCAGTACTTC; CDR3aa: CAYQPGTGQETQYF
abundance: -; j_gene: TRBJ2-2; d_gene: -; v_gene: TRBV25-1; CDR3nt: TGTGCCAGCAGTGACCAAGGCGGGATTAACACCGGGGAGCTGTTTTTT; CDR3aa: CASSDQGGINTGELFF
abundance: -; j_gene: TRBJ2-3; d_gene: TRBD2; v_gene: TRBV9; CDR3nt: TGTGCCAGCAGCCGCCGAGGGACTAGCGGGGCTACAGATACGCAGTATTTT; CDR3aa: CASSRRGTSGATDTQYF
abundance: -; j_gene: TRBJ1-2; d_gene: -; v_gene: TRBV6-5; CDR3nt: TGTGCCACCTCGATTTATCGGAACTATGGCTACACCTTC; CDR3aa: CATSIYRNYGYTF
abundance: -; j_gene: TRBJ2-7; d_gene: -; v_gene: TRBV28; CDR3nt: TGTGCCAGCAGTCAAGACGTCTACGAGCAGTACTTC; CDR3aa: CASSQDVYEQYF
abundance: -; j_gene: TRBJ1-2; d_gene: -; v_gene: TRBV30; CDR3nt: TGTGCCTGGAGTGTACTTGGGTTGAACTATGGCTACACCTTC; CDR3aa: CAWSVLGLNYGYTF
abundance: -; j_gene: TRBJ2-4; d_gene: TRBD2; v_gene: TRBV20-1; CDR3nt: TGCAGTGCTAGAGATAGACTTACGGGGGGAAACATTCAGTACTTC; CDR3aa: CSARDRLTGGNIQYF
abundance: -; j_gene: TRBJ2-5; d_gene: TRBD1; v_gene: TRBV30; CDR3nt: TGTGCCTGGAACCAAGGGACAGGACAAGAGACCCAGTACTTC; CDR3aa: CAWNQGTGQETQYF
abundance: few; j_gene: TRBJ2-7; d_gene: -; v_gene: TRBV6-6; CDR3nt: TGTGCCAGCAGTTCCGACCCCTACGAGCAGTACTTC; CDR3aa: CASSSDPYEQYF
abundance: -; j_gene: TRBJ1-2; d_gene: -; v_gene: TRBV2; CDR3nt: TGTGCCAGCCGCAGGGTACACTATGGCTACACCTTC; CDR3aa: CASRRVHYGYTF
abundance: -; j_gene: TRBJ1-1; d_gene: -; v_gene: TRBV6-6; CDR3nt: TGTGCCAGCAGTTACTCCGGTCAGGTGGGCACTGAAGCTTTCTTT; CDR3aa: CASSYSGQVGTEAFF
abundance: once; j_gene: TRBJ2-7; d_gene: -; v_gene: TRBV5-1; CDR3nt: TGCGCCAGCAGCTTAAGGGAGGCGATAGGCGAGCAGTACTTC; CDR3aa: CASSLREAIGEQYF
abundance: -; j_gene: TRBJ1-1; d_gene: -; v_gene: TRBV20-1; CDR3nt: TGCAGTGCTACCCCCAGGGAGAACACTGAAGCTTTCTTT; CDR3aa: CSATPRENTEAFF
abundance: -; j_gene: TRBJ2-1; d_gene: TRBD1; v_gene: TRBV5-1; CDR3nt: TGCGCCAGCAGCGGTACCGGGACAGGACTCTACAATGAGCAGTTCTTC; CDR3aa: CASSGTGTGLYNEQFF
abundance: -; j_gene: TRBJ2-3; d_gene: TRBD1; v_gene: TRBV12-3/TRBV12-4; CDR3nt: TGTGCCAGCAGCACCTGGACAGGGGGCACAGATACGCAGTATTTT; CDR3aa: CASSTWTGGTDTQYF
abundance: -; j_gene: TRBJ1-1; d_gene: -; v_gene: TRBV7-2; CDR3nt: TGTGCCACTTCAAACAGGGCGGATATTGGGACTGAAGCTTTCTTT; CDR3aa: CATSNRADIGTEAFF
abundance: few; j_gene: TRBJ1-1; d_gene: -; v_gene: TRBV5-6; CDR3nt: TGTGCCAGCAGCTTGGGGACAGTGAACACTGAAGCTTTCTTT; CDR3aa: CASSLGTVNTEAFF
abundance: -; j_gene: TRBJ1-6; d_gene: TRBD1; v_gene: TRBV7-8; CDR3nt: TGTGCCAGCAGCTCCGGACAGGGGGGGGATTCACCCCTCCACTTT; CDR3aa: CASSSGQGGDSPLHF
abundance: once; j_gene: TRBJ2-1; d_gene: -; v_gene: TRBV6-6; CDR3nt: TGTGCCAGCAGCTACCACACGGGACTCTACAATGAGCAGTTCTTC; CDR3aa: CASSYHTGLYNEQFF
abundance: -; j_gene: TRBJ2-7; d_gene: -; v_gene: TRBV28; CDR3nt: TGTGCCAGCGGGCCGATGGGGCTAGCGCATGACGAGCAGTACTTC; CDR3aa: CASGPMGLAHDEQYF
abundance: -; j_gene: TRBJ1-5; d_gene: -; v_gene: TRBV20-1; CDR3nt: TGCAGTGCTACTCTAGGGGGGAGCGGCAATCAGCCCCAGCATTTT; CDR3aa: CSATLGGSGNQPQHF
abundance: -; j_gene: TRBJ2-5; d_gene: -; v_gene: TRBV5-4; CDR3nt: TGTGCCAGCAGCTTAGACATCCAAGAGACCCAGTACTTC; CDR3aa: CASSLDIQETQYF
abundance: -; j_gene: TRBJ2-1; d_gene: TRBD2; v_gene: TRBV19; CDR3nt: TGTGCCAGTAGTCCCGGGACTAGCGGGGGCAATGAGCAGTTCTTC; CDR3aa: CASSPGTSGGNEQFF
abundance: -; j_gene: TRBJ2-3; d_gene: -; v_gene: TRBV3-1; CDR3nt: TGTGCCAGCAGCCGACGGTACTACCCAAGCACAGATACGCAGTATTTT; CDR3aa: CASSRRYYPSTDTQYF
abundance: -; j_gene: TRBJ1-2; d_gene: TRBD1; v_gene: TRBV5-4; CDR3nt: TGTGCCAGCAGCCCGGGACAGGGCTACTATGGCTACACCTTC; CDR3aa: CASSPGQGYYGYTF
abundance: once; j_gene: TRBJ1-1; d_gene: -; v_gene: TRBV14; CDR3nt: TGTGCCAGCAGCTTTCAGGTTAACGCTGAAGCTTTCTTT; CDR3aa: CASSFQVNAEAFF
abundance: -; j_gene: TRBJ2-3; d_gene: -; v_gene: TRBV15; CDR3nt: TGTGCCACCAGCAGAGCCCCTCCAGATACGCAGTATTTT; CDR3aa: CATSRAPPDTQYF
abundance: -; j_gene: TRBJ1-4; d_gene: -; v_gene: TRBV3-1; CDR3nt: TGTGCCAGCAGCCAAAGTCAGGGCCTACAACAAAAACTGTTTTTT; CDR3aa: CASSQSQGLQQKLFF
abundance: once; j_gene: TRBJ2-3; d_gene: -; v_gene: TRBV3-1; CDR3nt: TGTGCCACCACGGGGGGCAGGGGGGCAGATACGCAGTATTTT; CDR3aa: CATTGGRGADTQYF
abundance: -; j_gene: TRBJ1-1; d_gene: TRBD1; v_gene: TRBV7-2; CDR3nt: TGTGCCAGCAGCCTGGGAAGAGGACAGGGAAATACGGCTTTCTTT; CDR3aa: CASSLGRGQGNTAFF
abundance: -; j_gene: TRBJ2-7; d_gene: -; v_gene: TRBV3-1; CDR3nt: TGTGCCAGCAGCCCAGGGGGGGGGATAACGTACGAGCAGTACTTC; CDR3aa: CASSPGGGITYEQYF
abundance: -; j_gene: TRBJ2-1; d_gene: -; v_gene: TRBV12-3/TRBV12-4; CDR3nt: TGTGCCAGCAGTTCACGGACAGATACTTACAATGAGCAGTTCTTC; CDR3aa: CASSSRTDTYNEQFF
abundance: few; j_gene: TRBJ1-6; d_gene: -; v_gene: TRBV7-2; CDR3nt: TGTGCCAGCAGCCCCGCCTCCTATAATTCACCCCTCCACTTT; CDR3aa: CASSPASYNSPLHF
abundance: -; j_gene: TRBJ2-2; d_gene: TRBD1; v_gene: TRBV2; CDR3nt: TGTGCCAGCACCCTCAGGACAGGGGTGATCGGGGAGCTGTTTTTT; CDR3aa: CASTLRTGVIGELFF
abundance: -; j_gene: TRBJ2-2; d_gene: TRBD1; v_gene: TRBV2; CDR3nt: TGTGCCAGCTCCACTAACCCGGACAGGGCGAACACCGGGGAGCTGTTTTTT; CDR3aa: CASSTNPDRANTGELFF
abundance: -; j_gene: TRBJ1-2; d_gene: -; v_gene: TRBV5-1; CDR3nt: TGCGCCAGCAGCTTGGCCCCGGAGAATGGCTACACCTTC; CDR3aa: CASSLAPENGYTF
abundance: -; j_gene: TRBJ1-3; d_gene: -; v_gene: TRBV7-2; CDR3nt: TGTGCCAGCAGCCCGTATACAGTCTCTGGAAACACCATATATTTT; CDR3aa: CASSPYTVSGNTIYF
abundance: once; j_gene: TRBJ2-7; d_gene: -; v_gene: TRBV30; CDR3nt: TGTGCCTGGGATCGTGTTGAGGGCGGCGAGCAGTACTTC; CDR3aa: CAWDRVEGGEQYF
abundance: -; j_gene: TRBJ1-5; d_gene: -; v_gene: TRBV4-1; CDR3nt: TGCGCCAGCAGCCAAGGGGAGGGTTTCGGCAATCAGCCCCAGCATTTT; CDR3aa: CASSQGEGFGNQPQHF
abundance: -; j_gene: TRBJ2-5; d_gene: -; v_gene: TRBV5-1; CDR3nt: TGCGCCAGCAGCTCCAGGGTAGGGCAAGAGACCCAGTACTTC; CDR3aa: CASSSRVGQETQYF
abundance: once; j_gene: TRBJ2-3; d_gene: TRBD2; v_gene: TRBV5-4; CDR3nt: TGTGACAGCAGCTTAGCGGGGGGGCGCACAGATACGCAGTATTTT; CDR3aa: CDSSLAGGRTDTQYF
abundance: -; j_gene: TRBJ1-2; d_gene: TRBD1; v_gene: TRBV20-1; CDR3nt: TGCAGTGCCACACAGGGGTTTAACTATGGCTACACCTTC; CDR3aa: CSATQGFNYGYTF
abundance: -; j_gene: TRBJ1-5; d_gene: -; v_gene: TRBV18; CDR3nt: TGTGCCAGCTCACCACGGGACAACAATCAGCCCCAGCATTTT; CDR3aa: CASSPRDNNQPQHF